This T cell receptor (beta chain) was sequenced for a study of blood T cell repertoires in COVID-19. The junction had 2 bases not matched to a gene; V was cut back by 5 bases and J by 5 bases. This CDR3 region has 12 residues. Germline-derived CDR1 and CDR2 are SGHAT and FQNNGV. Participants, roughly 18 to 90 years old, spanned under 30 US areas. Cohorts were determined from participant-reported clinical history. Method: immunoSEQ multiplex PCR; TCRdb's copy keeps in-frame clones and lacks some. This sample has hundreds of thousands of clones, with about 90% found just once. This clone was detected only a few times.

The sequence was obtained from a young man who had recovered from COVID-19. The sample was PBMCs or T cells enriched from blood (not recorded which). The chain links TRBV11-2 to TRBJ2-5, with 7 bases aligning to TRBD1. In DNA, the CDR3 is TGTGCCAGCAGCCTCAGGGGGGAGACCCAGTACTTC. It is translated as CASSLRGETQYF.